The 27 T cell receptor beta chains below come from one sample, sequenced in a study of blood T cell repertoires in COVID-19. TCRdb's table, derived via immunoSEQ multiplex PCR, lists solely in-frame clones and lacks some. Altogether about 150,000 clones are present, approximately 84% being singletons, with the ten largest covering 2.2%. Material for sequencing was peripheral blood. All receptors derive from a man between 65 and 85 years old with acute or convalescent COVID-19.

This rearrangement joins TRBV3-1 (or the pseudogene TRBV3-2) to TRBJ2-1; the match to TRBD2 covers 7 bases. CDR3 size: 16 residues. Germline-derived CDR1 and CDR2 are LGHDT and YNNKEL (reference sequence). The V segment lost 1 base and the J segment 3 bases; nucleotides outside the gene matches: 6. The CDR3 bases are TGTGCCAGCAGCCAAGCACTAGCGATCGGCTACAATGAGCAGTTCTTC. Translating gives CASSQALAIGYNEQFF.

The chain has TRBV14 and TRBJ1-2, with 9 nucleotides matching TRBD1. V was pared by 5 bases and J by 8 bases, with 6 bases of the junction left unmatched. CDR3 length: 13 residues. Germline CDR1 reads SGHDN; CDR2 reads FVKESK. In nucleotides, the CDR3 is TGTGCCAGCAGCGAACAGGGGGCGCGGGGCTACACCTTC. This translates into CASSEQGARGYTF.

Concerning this clone: The identical CDR3 is also encoded by other nucleotide sequences in the sample. V usage is TRBV7-9 and J usage is TRBJ1-5; TRBD1 is a possible D gene (5 bases). V was cut by 5 bases and J by 3 bases, with 11 bases left in between. The CDR3 runs 14 residues. The V gene's germline CDR1 is SEHNR and CDR2 FQNEAQ (reference sequence). The CDR3 here is CASSRQGDNQPQHF. DNA of the CDR3: TGTGCCAGCAGCCGACAAGGGGACAATCAGCCCCAGCATTTT.

The rearrangement links TRBV2 to TRBJ1-2; D is perhaps TRBD1 (6 bases). Germline V gene lookup returns CDR1 SNHLY and CDR2 FYNNEI. This CDR3 spans 15 amino acids. V lost 6 bases, J lost 2 bases, and 16 bases lay in between. The CDR3 DNA is TGTGCCAGCAGCCTGGGGCAGGGGTGGAACTATGGCTACACCTTC. Encoded protein: CASSLGQGWNYGYTF.

V gene TRBV5-1 combines with J gene TRBJ1-1; 10 bases map to TRBD1. Germline lookup yields CDR1 SGHRS and CDR2 YFSETQ. The CDR3 totals 16 residues. The J segment lost 3 bases and the V segment lost 5 bases, leaving 10 bases of the junction unmatched. The CDR3 sequence: CASSRKDRGEDTEAFF. The CDR3 nucleotides are TGCGCCAGCAGTCGAAAGGACAGGGGGGAGGACACTGAAGCTTTCTTT.

The chain employs TRBV11-1 and TRBJ1-1; TRBD1 is a possible D gene (5 bases). The CDR3 has 15 amino acids. In germline, CDR1 is SGHAT, CDR2 FQDESV (reference sequence). The V end lost 4 bases, the J end lost 1 base, and 13 bases lay between the germline ends. CDR3 sequence reads: CASSSPGGGNTEAFF. CDR3 nucleotide sequence: TGTGCCAGCAGCTCCCCTGGGGGAGGGAACACTGAAGCTTTCTTT.

This clone has just a few counts. V usage is TRBV19 and J usage is TRBJ2-1; 7 nucleotides match TRBD2. In germline, CDR1 is LNHDA, CDR2 SQIVND (reference sequence). This CDR3 has 16 amino acids. V was clipped by 4 bases and J by 6 bases; unmatched bases: 12. The CDR3 DNA sequence: TGTGCCAGTAGTACGGAGGCTAGCGGATGGTTCAATGAGCAGTTCTTC. Amino acids: CASSTEASGWFNEQFF.

This chain uses TRBV18 with TRBJ2-3, with TRBD2 matching over 8 bases. The J segment lost 1 base and the V segment lost 2 bases, leaving 5 bases of the junction unmatched. Germline V gives CDR1 KGHSH, CDR2 LQKENI. The CDR3 is 16 amino acids. The CDR3 DNA reads TGTGCCAGCTCACCATTCACCGGGGGGGGCACAGATACGCAGTATTTT. It yields the protein CASSPFTGGGTDTQYF.

This chain joins TRBV7-2 and TRBJ2-5; D perhaps matches TRBD1 (6 bases). The CDR3 runs 13 residues. Trimming removed 5 bases at V and 5 bases at J, with 12 bases between. Per the germline V gene, CDR1 is SGHTA and CDR2 is FQGNSA. CDR3 nucleotide sequence: TGTGCCAGCAGCCCCACAGGGTGGGAGACCCAGTACTTC. Translation gives CASSPTGWETQYF.

The V and J genes are TRBV30 and TRBJ1-5, with D tentatively TRBD1 (6 bases). Germline CDR1 and CDR2: GTSNPN and SVGIG (reference sequence). The CDR3 length is 14 residues. Trimming left V 5 bases short and J 2 bases short, with 13 bases between. Here the CDR3 DNA reads TGTGCCTGGGGTGGACAGATTGGCAATCAGCCCCAGCATTTT. Protein: CAWGGQIGNQPQHF.

The gene calls are TRBV6-6 and TRBJ2-2, with D maybe TRBD1 (6 bases). This CDR3 comprises 15 residues. The germline V gene encodes CDR1 MNHNY and CDR2 SVGAGI (reference sequence). Trimming cost V 4 bases and J 7 bases, with 16 bases left between them. CDR3 bases: TGTGCCAGCAGTTTCTTACAGGGCCAGGTCGGGGAGCTGTTTTTT. Translated, it gives CASSFLQGQVGELFF.

This chain connects TRBV5-6 to TRBJ2-1; 11 nucleotides line up with TRBD2. J was trimmed by 3 bases and V by 6 bases; bases with no gene match: 17. The CDR3 totals 19 residues. The germline gives CDR1 SGHDT, CDR2 YYEEEE. The CDR3 here is CASTALFLAGGPGYNEQFF. In nucleotides, the CDR3 is TGTGCCAGCACCGCCCTCTTTCTAGCGGGAGGCCCAGGCTACAATGAGCAGTTCTTC.

The V and J genes are TRBV5-4 and TRBJ2-7; 9 bases agree with TRBD2. CDR3 size: 15 residues. V was pared by 2 bases and J by 5 bases, with 8 bases of the junction left unmatched. Germline CDR1 SGHNT, CDR2 YYREEE (reference sequence). The CDR3 nucleotides read TGTGCCAGCAGCTTACGCGGGAGGGCCGTCCACGAGCAGTACTTC. It translates to CASSLRGRAVHEQYF.

This CDR3 is CASSITGSTANEKLFF. The CDR3 region has the DNA TGTGCCAGTAGTATTACAGGGAGCACGGCTAATGAAAAACTGTTTTTT. The chain recombines TRBV19 with TRBJ1-4; perhaps TRBD1 as D (6 bases). CDR3 length equals 16 residues. Deletions cut 3 bases from V and 3 bases from J, with 14 bases between. Germline V gene sequence: CDR1 LNHDA, CDR2 SQIVND (reference sequence).

This sequence joins TRBV28 and TRBJ1-2; no firm D call. The CDR3 runs 15 residues. V was shortened by 4 bases and J by 7 bases, with 19 bases between the two germline ends. CDR1 is MDHEN and CDR2 is SYDVKM in the germline V gene. The chain's CDR3 is CASSSPPAGMRGYTF. As DNA, the CDR3 is TGTGCCAGCAGTTCACCACCGGCGGGGATGCGTGGCTACACCTTC.

This rearrangement joins TRBV23-1 to TRBJ2-7, with 8 bases aligning to TRBD1. TRBV23-1 falls under the ORF class, with uncertain function. This CDR3 contains 14 residues. V dropped 8 bases and J dropped 3; count of bases not matched to a gene: 9. Here the CDR3 reads CASPLGQAFYEQYF. The CDR3 coding sequence is TGCGCCAGCCCCCTGGGACAGGCTTTCTACGAGCAGTACTTC.

This chain joins TRBV15 and TRBJ1-6; no reliable D call. The CDR3 spans 14 residues. V was pared by 0 bases and J by 9 bases, with 9 bases between. CDR1 and CDR2 (germline): LNHNV, YYDKDF (reference sequence). In DNA form, the CDR3 reads TGTGCCACCAGCAGAGATCGGTACGGTTCACCCCTCCACTTT. Translation gives CATSRDRYGSPLHF.

The chain joins TRBV7-9 to TRBJ1-6; the D is unclear. CDR1 and CDR2 (germline): SEHNR, FQNEAQ (reference sequence). The germline V and J ends were trimmed by 4 bases and 7 bases, with 8 bases remaining between them. The CDR3 covers 13 residues. CDR3 nucleotide sequence: TGTGCCAGCAGCTCCACTTCGAATTCACCCCTCCACTTT. Translating gives CASSSTSNSPLHF.

This chain connects TRBV19 to TRBJ2-1; 7 nucleotides align to TRBD1. The length of the CDR3 is 16 residues. V dropped 9 bases and J dropped 7; count of bases not matched to a gene: 18. CDR1 is LNHDA, CDR2 SQIVND, per germline (reference sequence). CDR3 region: CASTPFGRQGRNEQFF. CDR3 DNA sequence: TGTGCCAGCACCCCTTTTGGTCGACAGGGTAGGAATGAGCAGTTCTTC.

This clone was picked up one time. V is TRBV12-3 or TRBV12-4 and J is TRBJ2-2; 8 bases are shared with TRBD1. The CDR3 length is 13 residues. Unmatched junction bases numbered 4, after V lost 7 bases and J lost 6 bases. The CDR3 reads CASNQGAAGELFF. CDR3 in DNA: TGTGCCAGCAATCAGGGGGCGGCCGGGGAGCTGTTTTTT.

V usage is TRBV28 and J usage is TRBJ2-1; 7 bases are shared with TRBD2. Trimming removed 3 bases from V and 0 bases from J; junction bases left unmatched: 2. Germline CDR1 reads MDHEN; CDR2 reads SYDVKM. The CDR3 runs to 15 residues. CDR3 loop: CASSFRGSSYNEQFF. The CDR3 DNA follows: TGTGCCAGCAGTTTTCGCGGGAGCTCCTACAATGAGCAGTTCTTC.

CDR3 nucleotides: TGTGCCAGCAGGGGGGACAGGGTAACGGATAATTCACCCCTCCACTTT. It codes for CASRGDRVTDNSPLHF. The chain combines TRBV28 with TRBJ1-6; 9 positions agree with TRBD1. The CDR3 runs 16 residues. Trimming cost V 6 bases and J 5 bases; bases outside gene matches: 8. Germline values: CDR1 MDHEN, CDR2 SYDVKM.

The chain is built from TRBV5-8 and TRBJ1-2; 11 bases align to TRBD1. Germline CDR1 is SGHTS and CDR2 is YDEGEE. V was pared by 4 bases and J by 4 bases, with 6 bases of the junction left unmatched. The CDR3 has 15 residues. The CDR3 DNA reads as TGTGCCAGCAGCCGGACAGGGGGCTCTATCTATGGCTACACCTTC. Amino acids: CASSRTGGSIYGYTF.

The chain employs TRBV6-1 and TRBJ1-2, with D perhaps TRBD1 (6 bases). The V gene lost 2 bases and the J gene lost 7 bases, with 17 bases spanning the gap. The CDR3 has 15 residues. Germline CDR1 MNHNS, CDR2 SASEGT. The CDR3 protein is CASSEIGGASGGYTF. CDR3 coding DNA: TGTGCCAGCAGTGAAATAGGGGGGGCCAGTGGTGGCTACACCTTC.

Comment on this clone: The sample contains more than one DNA sequence encoding this CDR3. The chain recombines TRBV19 with TRBJ2-5; 7 nucleotides line up with TRBD1. Germline CDR1 reads LNHDA; CDR2 reads SQIVND (reference sequence). The CDR3 has 14 residues. Trimming at V came to 2 bases and at J to 3 bases, leaving 3 bases not matched to a gene. CDR3 in DNA: TGTGCCAGTAGTATAACAGGGGAAAAAGAGACCCAGTACTTC. Protein sequence: CASSITGEKETQYF.

The chain carries TRBV7-9 and TRBJ1-2; D is possibly TRBD1 (6 bases). Per germline, CDR1 SEHNR and CDR2 FQNEAQ (reference sequence). The CDR3 contains 13 residues. Deletions cut 6 bases from V and 7 bases from J, with 15 bases between. CDR3 nucleotide sequence: TGTGCCAGCAGTTATGCAGGGGCGCGTGGCTACACCTTC. Protein sequence: CASSYAGARGYTF.

The chain uses TRBV5-4 and TRBJ1-3; 7 positions match TRBD1. CDR3 length equals 15 residues. Germline lookup yields CDR1 SGHNT and CDR2 YYREEE (reference sequence). The V and J ends lost 4 bases and 2 bases, in that order; junction bases with no gene match: 6. The CDR3 sequence is CASSPTGETGNTIYF. The CDR3 coding sequence is TGTGCCAGCAGCCCCACAGGGGAGACTGGAAACACCATATATTTT.